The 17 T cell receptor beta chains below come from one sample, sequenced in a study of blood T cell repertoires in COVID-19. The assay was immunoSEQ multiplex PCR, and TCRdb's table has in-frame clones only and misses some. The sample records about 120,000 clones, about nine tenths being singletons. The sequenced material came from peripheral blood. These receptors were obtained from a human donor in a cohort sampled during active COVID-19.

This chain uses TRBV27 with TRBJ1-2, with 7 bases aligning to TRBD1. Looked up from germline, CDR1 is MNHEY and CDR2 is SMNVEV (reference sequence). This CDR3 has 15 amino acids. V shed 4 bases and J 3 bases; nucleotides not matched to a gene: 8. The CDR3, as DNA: TGTGCCAGCAGTTCGACAGGGTTTCCGGACTATGGCTACACCTTC. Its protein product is CASSSTGFPDYGYTF.

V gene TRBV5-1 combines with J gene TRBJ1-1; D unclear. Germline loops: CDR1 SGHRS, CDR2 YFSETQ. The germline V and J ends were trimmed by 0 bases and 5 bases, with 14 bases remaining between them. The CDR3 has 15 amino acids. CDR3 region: CASSLAMEGRTEAFF. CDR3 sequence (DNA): TGCGCCAGCAGCTTGGCTATGGAGGGCAGGACTGAAGCTTTCTTT.

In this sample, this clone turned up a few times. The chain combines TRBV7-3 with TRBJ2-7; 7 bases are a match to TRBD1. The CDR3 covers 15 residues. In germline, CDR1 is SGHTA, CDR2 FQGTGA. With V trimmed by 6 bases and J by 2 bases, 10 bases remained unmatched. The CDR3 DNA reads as TGTGCCAGCAGTGTCGCCCCAGGGGGAACCTACGAGCAGTACTTC. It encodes CASSVAPGGTYEQYF.

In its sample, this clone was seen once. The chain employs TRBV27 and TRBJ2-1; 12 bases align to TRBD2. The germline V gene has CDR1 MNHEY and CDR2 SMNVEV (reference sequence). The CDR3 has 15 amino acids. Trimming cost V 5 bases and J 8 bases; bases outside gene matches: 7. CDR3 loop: CASSPWTSGVDEQFF. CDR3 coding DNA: TGTGCCAGCAGTCCCTGGACTAGCGGGGTCGATGAGCAGTTCTTC.

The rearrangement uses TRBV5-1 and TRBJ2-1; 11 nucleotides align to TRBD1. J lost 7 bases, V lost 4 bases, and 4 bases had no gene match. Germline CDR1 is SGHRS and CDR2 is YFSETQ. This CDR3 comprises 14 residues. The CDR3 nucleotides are TGCGCCAGCAGCGGGACAGGGGGTAATAATGAGCAGTTCTTC. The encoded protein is CASSGTGGNNEQFF.

The CDR3, as DNA: TGTGCCAGCAGCTTGATGGGGGCCCAGTTTACAGATACGCAGTATTTT. It codes for CASSLMGAQFTDTQYF. The chain links TRBV5-4 to TRBJ2-3; D might be TRBD1 (6 bases). The CDR3 loop spans 16 amino acids. V was cut by 1 base and J by 3 bases, with 15 bases left in between. The germline CDR1 and CDR2 sequences are SGHNT and YYREEE (reference sequence).

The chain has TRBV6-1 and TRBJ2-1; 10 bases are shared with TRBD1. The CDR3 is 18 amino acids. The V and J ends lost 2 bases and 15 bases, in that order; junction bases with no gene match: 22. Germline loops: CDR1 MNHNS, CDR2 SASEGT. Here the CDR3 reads CASSESPTGGDIRRRRFF. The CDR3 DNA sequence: TGTGCCAGCAGTGAATCCCCGACAGGGGGCGATATCCGTCGACGACGGTTCTTC.

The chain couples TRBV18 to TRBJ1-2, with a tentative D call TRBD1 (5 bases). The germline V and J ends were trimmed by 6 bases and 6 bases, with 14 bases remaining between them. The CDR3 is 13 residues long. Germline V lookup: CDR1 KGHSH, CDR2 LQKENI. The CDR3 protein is CASSQGRVNGYTF. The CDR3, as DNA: TGTGCCAGCTCGCAGGGAAGGGTGAATGGCTACACCTTC.

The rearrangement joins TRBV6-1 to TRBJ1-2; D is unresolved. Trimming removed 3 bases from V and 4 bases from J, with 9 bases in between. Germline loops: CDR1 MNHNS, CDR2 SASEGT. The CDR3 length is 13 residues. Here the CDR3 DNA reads TGTGCCAGCAGTGAGCCCGAGGCCTATGGCTACACCTTC. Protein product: CASSEPEAYGYTF.

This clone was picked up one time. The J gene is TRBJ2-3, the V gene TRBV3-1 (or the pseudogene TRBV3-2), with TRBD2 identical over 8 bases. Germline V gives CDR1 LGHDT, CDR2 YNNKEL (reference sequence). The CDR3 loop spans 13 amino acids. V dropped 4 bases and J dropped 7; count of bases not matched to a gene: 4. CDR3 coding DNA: TGTGCCAGCAGCCGCGGCGGGGGGAATACGCAGTATTTT. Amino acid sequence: CASSRGGGNTQYF.

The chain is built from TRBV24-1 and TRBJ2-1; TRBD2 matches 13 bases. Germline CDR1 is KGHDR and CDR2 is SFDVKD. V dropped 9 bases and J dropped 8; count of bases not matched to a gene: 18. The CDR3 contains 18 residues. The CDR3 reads CATGGRTSGRSKIDEQFF. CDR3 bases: TGTGCCACCGGGGGGCGGACTAGCGGGAGATCCAAGATCGATGAGCAGTTCTTC.

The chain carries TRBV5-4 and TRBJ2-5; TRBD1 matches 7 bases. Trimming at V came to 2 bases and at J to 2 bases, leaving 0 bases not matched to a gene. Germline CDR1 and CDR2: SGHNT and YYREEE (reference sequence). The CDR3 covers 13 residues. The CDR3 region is CASSLQGQETQYF. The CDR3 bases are TGTGCCAGCAGCTTACAGGGGCAAGAGACCCAGTACTTC.

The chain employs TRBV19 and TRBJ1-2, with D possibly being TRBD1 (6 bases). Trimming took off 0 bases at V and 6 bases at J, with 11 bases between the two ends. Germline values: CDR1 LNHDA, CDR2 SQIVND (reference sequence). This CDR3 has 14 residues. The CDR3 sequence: CASSIEKRGNGYTF. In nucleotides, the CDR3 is TGTGCCAGTAGTATAGAGAAGAGGGGGAATGGCTACACCTTC.

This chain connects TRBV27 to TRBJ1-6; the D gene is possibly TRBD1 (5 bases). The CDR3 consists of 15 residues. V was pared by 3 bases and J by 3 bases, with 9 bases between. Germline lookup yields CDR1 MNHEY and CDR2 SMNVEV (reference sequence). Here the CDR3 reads CASSLEGIYNSPLHF. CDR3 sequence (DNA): TGTGCCAGCAGTTTGGAGGGGATCTATAATTCACCCCTCCACTTT.

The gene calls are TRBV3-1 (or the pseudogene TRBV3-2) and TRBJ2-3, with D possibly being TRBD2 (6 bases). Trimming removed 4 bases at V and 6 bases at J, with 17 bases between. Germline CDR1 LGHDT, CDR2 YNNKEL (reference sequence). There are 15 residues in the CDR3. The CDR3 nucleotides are TGTGCCAGCAGCCGACGGGAAGACGGAGGGGATACGCAGTATTTT. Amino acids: CASSRREDGGDTQYF.

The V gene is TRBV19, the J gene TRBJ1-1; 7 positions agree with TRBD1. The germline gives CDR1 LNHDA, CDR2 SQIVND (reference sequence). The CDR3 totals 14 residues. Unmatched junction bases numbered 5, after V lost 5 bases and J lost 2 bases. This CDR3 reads CASSRGTVNTEAFF. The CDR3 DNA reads TGTGCCAGTAGTCGCGGGACAGTAAACACTGAAGCTTTCTTT.

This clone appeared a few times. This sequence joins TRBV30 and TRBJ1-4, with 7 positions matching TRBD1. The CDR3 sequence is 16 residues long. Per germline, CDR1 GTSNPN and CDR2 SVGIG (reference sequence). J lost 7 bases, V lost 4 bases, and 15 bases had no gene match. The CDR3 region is CAWTLAPAGGREKLFF. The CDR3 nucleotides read TGTGCCTGGACTCTCGCCCCGGCAGGGGGGCGTGAAAAACTGTTTTTT.